This record concerns one T cell receptor beta chain sequence. Both subsets, CD45RA+ naive and CD45RA-negative memory, were split from the CD4+ cells. Measured with immunoSEQ multiplex PCR; TCRdb has only the in-frame clones, and not every one. The sample lists approximately 2.5 million clones, more than 80% occurring once. This specimen belongs to a study of shared clonotypes between healthy human individuals. Germline CDR1 MDHEN, CDR2 SYDVKM. The CDR3 covers 18 residues. V was cut by 3 bases and J by 0 bases, with 19 bases left in between. The clonotype comes from a man younger than 35 in good health. The specimen sequenced was naive CD4+ T cells sorted from blood. Subset in this sample: CD45RA+ positively selected. The chain has TRBV28 and TRBJ2-3, with D perhaps being TRBD1 or TRBD2 (5 bases each). The CDR3 sequence is CASSFGPTWGSSTDTQYF. In DNA, the CDR3 is TGTGCCAGCAGTTTTGGGCCGACGTGGGGGTCTAGCACAGATACGCAGTATTTT.